This T cell receptor beta chain was sequenced during a study of shared clonotypes between healthy human individuals. Across the whole study: Contributing individuals were two females and a few males aged 18 to 49.

CDR1 LNHDA and CDR2 SQIVND come from the germline V gene (reference sequence). Trimming removed 0 bases from V and 1 base from J, with 7 bases in between. The CDR3 is made up of 14 amino acids. Method: immunoSEQ multiplex PCR; TCRdb's copy keeps in-frame clones and lacks some. Among 1.5 million to 2.5 million clones listed, just under 95% were seen once. The naive CD8 fraction comprised CD45RO-negative cells positively selected for CCR7 and excluded terminally differentiated effector memory CD45RA+ cells. The donors were adults (healthy and HIV-negative) with no recent acute infections or vaccinations. About this clone: No antigen is known for it. Other DNA sequences in this specimen translate into the identical CDR3.

Study-wide points: Donor clonotype sharing was expected to depend on sequencing depth. Shared clonotypes: 4.5% to 6% naive CD4, around 4% naive CD8, about 2.4% memory CD4, 0.35% to 0.5% memory CD8.

The receptor's source is a man aged 18 to 35 in good health. The sequenced sample consisted of naive CD8+ T cells sorted from blood. This chain links TRBV19 with TRBJ2-7; possible D gene TRBD2, 6 bases. CDR3: CASSIDGGSYEQYF. The DNA for the CDR3 is TGTGCCAGTAGTATAGATGGGGGGTCCTACGAGCAGTACTTC.